The 27 T cell receptor beta chains reported below all come from one sample, sequenced in a study of CD8+ T cells in alopecia areata. Treatment reported: oral pan-JAK inhibitor, 5-10 mg twice daily. Sequencing relied on a cDNA template that was reverse transcribed from extracted RNA. Assay used: immunoSEQ multiplex PCR; TCRdb lists only in-frame clones, some missing. Of roughly 200,000 clones listed, more than 55% were seen once; the top ten hold 3% to 3.5%. The specimen comprised CD4+ T cells sorted from blood, sampled at week 4, from a patient treated with tofacitinib. The origin of the receptors is a human donor with alopecia areata.

This rearrangement joins TRBV5-1 to TRBJ2-5, with 7 positions matching TRBD1. Germline CDR1 is SGHRS and CDR2 is YFSETQ. The CDR3 is 14 residues long. V shed 4 bases, J shed 4 bases, and the junction held 7 bases outside the gene matches. The CDR3, as DNA: TGCGCCAGCAGCCTGACAGGGCCTGGAGAGACCCAGTACTTC. It codes for CASSLTGPGETQYF. The full variable domain, completed using reference TRBV5-1 and TRBJ2-5, is KAGVTQTPRYLIKTRGQQVTLSCSPISGHRSVSWYQQTPGQGLQFLFEYFSETQRNKGNFPGRFSGRQFSNSRSEMNVSTLELGDSALYLCASSLTGPGETQYFGPGTRLLVL.

The gene calls are TRBV4-1 and TRBJ2-3; D ambiguous. The CDR3 is made up of 14 amino acids. CDR1 MGHRA and CDR2 YSYEKL come from the germline V gene. V was pared by 0 bases and J by 1 base, with 5 bases between. CDR3 nucleotide sequence: TGCGCCAGCAGCCAAGAAACAGGCACAGATACGCAGTATTTT. The encoded protein is CASSQETGTDTQYF.

V gene TRBV5-1 combines with J gene TRBJ1-6; D remains ambiguous. This CDR3 contains 17 residues. With 5 bases removed from V and 4 bases from J, the gap between germline ends came to 19 bases. CDR1 is SGHRS, CDR2 YFSETQ, per germline. CDR3 loop: CASSRGREMSYNSPLHF. Written as DNA, the CDR3 is TGCGCCAGCAGTCGAGGCCGGGAAATGAGTTATAATTCACCCCTCCACTTT.

The V gene is TRBV4-1, the J gene TRBJ2-2; D possibly corresponds to TRBD1 (5 bases). The CDR3 is 14 amino acids. CDR1 is MGHRA and CDR2 is YSYEKL in the germline V gene. V lost 7 bases to trimming and J lost 3 bases, with 12 bases between them. This chain's CDR3 is CASKGPRDTGELFF. DNA for the CDR3: TGCGCCAGCAAGGGGCCACGAGACACCGGGGAGCTGTTTTTT.

The chain recombines TRBV15 with TRBJ1-5; TRBD1 aligns across 8 bases. The CDR3 loop spans 16 amino acids. The ends lost 5 bases at V and 4 bases at J; junction bases unmatched: 10. Germline V gene data show CDR1 as LNHNV and CDR2 as YYDKDF (reference sequence). The CDR3, as DNA: TGTGCCACCAGCGGGGGAGGACAGGGAGTTAATCAGCCCCAGCATTTT. Amino acids: CATSGGGQGVNQPQHF.

V usage is TRBV7-9 and J usage is TRBJ2-1, with 8 bases that match TRBD1. Germline-derived CDR1 and CDR2 are SEHNR and FQNEAQ (reference sequence). Trimming removed 6 bases from V and 13 bases from J; junction bases left unmatched: 8. The CDR3 is made up of 12 amino acids. CDR3 DNA sequence: TGTGCCAGCAGAGGACAGGGAGCAGTTCAGTTCTTC. Protein sequence: CASRGQGAVQFF.

The genes are TRBV5-1 and TRBJ2-1, with unresolved D. CDR1 and CDR2 (germline): SGHRS, YFSETQ. V was pared by 0 bases and J by 10 bases, with 8 bases between. This CDR3 has 12 residues. Here the CDR3 reads CASSLGLGEQFF. CDR3 nucleotide sequence: TGCGCCAGCAGCTTGGGGCTCGGAGAGCAGTTCTTC.

This clone was counted once. The rearrangement uses TRBV6-5 and TRBJ1-5; D may be TRBD1 (5 bases). Germline V lookup: CDR1 MNHEY, CDR2 SVGAGI. The CDR3 covers 16 residues. The V end was cut by 0 bases, the J end by 7 bases, with 16 bases between. The CDR3 DNA follows: TGTGCCAGCAGTTACTCAAGGGACCCTAGCCACCAGCCCCAGCATTTT. The encoded protein is CASSYSRDPSHQPQHF.

This chain links TRBV29-1 with TRBJ1-1, with D tentatively TRBD1 (5 bases). The CDR3 totals 13 residues. Germline V lookup: CDR1 SQVTM, CDR2 ANQGSEA. V was clipped by 4 bases and J by 5 bases, with 14 bases between them. The DNA of the CDR3 is TGCAGCGTTGCTGGACACCCTCAAACTGAAGCTTTCTTT. Translated, it gives CSVAGHPQTEAFF.

The chain recombines TRBV6-6 with TRBJ1-5, with D possibly matching TRBD1 (5 bases). Trimming shortened V by 7 bases and J by 4 bases, and 14 bases separated the two germline ends. Per the germline V gene, CDR1 is MNHNY and CDR2 is SVGAGI (reference sequence). CDR3 length equals 14 residues. The DNA for the CDR3 is TGTGCCAGCATGTCCGAACGGGGGAATCAGCCCCAGCATTTT. As protein: CASMSERGNQPQHF.

This chain uses TRBV29-1 with TRBJ2-5, with 7 bases aligning to TRBD2. This CDR3 comprises 14 residues. Germline V CDR1 and CDR2: SQVTM, ANQGSEA. V dropped 7 bases and J dropped 5; count of bases not matched to a gene: 13. The CDR3 is CSAQPGLLVETQYF. In DNA form, the CDR3 reads TGCAGCGCCCAGCCGGGACTACTTGTGGAGACCCAGTACTTC.

This chain joins TRBV9 and TRBJ1-1; D may be TRBD1 (6 bases). This CDR3 is built from 13 residues. Germline loops: CDR1 SGDLS, CDR2 YYNGEE. Trimming took off 2 bases at V and 5 bases at J, with 10 bases between the two ends. DNA of the CDR3: TGTGCCAGCAGCGTCGGGACATCTACTGAAGCTTTCTTT. Translation gives CASSVGTSTEAFF.

The CDR3 loop reads CSVCGVLANTEAFF. In DNA, the CDR3 is TGCAGCGTCTGTGGGGTTCTGGCGAACACTGAAGCTTTCTTT. The rearrangement uses TRBV29-1 and TRBJ1-1; D not certain. V lost 6 bases and J lost 1, with 15 bases in between. The CDR3 totals 14 residues. In germline, CDR1 is SQVTM, CDR2 ANQGSEA.

This sequence joins TRBV30 and TRBJ1-5; no firm D call. V dropped 1 base and J dropped 4 bases, with 11 bases sitting between them. From germline, CDR1 is GTSNPN and CDR2 SVGIG (reference sequence). The CDR3 is 14 amino acids. CDR3 loop: CAWSARRVNQPQHF. As DNA, the CDR3 is TGTGCCTGGAGTGCTAGACGGGTGAATCAGCCCCAGCATTTT.

The chain is built from TRBV15 and TRBJ2-4; D tentatively fits TRBD1 or TRBD2 (5 bases each). V dropped 0 bases and J dropped 7 bases, with 10 bases sitting between them. Germline CDR1 is LNHNV and CDR2 is YYDKDF (reference sequence). The CDR3 has 14 amino acids. The CDR3 sequence is CATSRDRVANIQYF. CDR3 coding DNA: TGTGCCACCAGCAGAGACAGGGTAGCGAACATTCAGTACTTC.

The chain links TRBV9 to TRBJ1-6; D uncertain. This CDR3 region has 14 residues. The V gene's germline CDR1 is SGDLS and CDR2 YYNGEE. Trimming pared 0 bases from V and 3 bases from J, leaving 4 bases between. CDR3 nucleotide sequence: TGTGCCAGCAGCGTAGGGGTCTATAATTCACCCCTCCACTTT. It codes for CASSVGVYNSPLHF.

This clone was counted a few times. The gene calls are TRBV2 and TRBJ1-1; D not certain. Deletions cut 6 bases from V and 0 bases from J, with 14 bases between. The CDR3 length is 15 residues. Germline lookup yields CDR1 SNHLY and CDR2 FYNNEI. The CDR3 is CASRSSSTMNTEAFF. The CDR3, as DNA: TGTGCCAGCAGGAGCAGTTCTACTATGAACACTGAAGCTTTCTTT.

The chain employs TRBV28 and TRBJ2-5, with D hard to call. Germline CDR1 MDHEN, CDR2 SYDVKM. This CDR3 contains 10 residues. The ends were cut back, 7 bases at V and 5 bases at J, with 5 bases in the middle. The CDR3 reads CASMLETQYF. CDR3 nucleotides: TGTGCCAGCATGCTCGAGACCCAGTACTTC.

About this clone itself: The sample has other DNA sequences that encode this CDR3 too. The chain joins TRBV30 to TRBJ2-7; TRBD2 might be the D (5 bases). With 1 base removed from V and 4 bases from J, the gap between germline ends came to 5 bases. The CDR3 is 11 residues long. In germline, CDR1 is GTSNPN, CDR2 SVGIG (reference sequence). The chain's CDR3 is CAWSGGYEQYF. The DNA for the CDR3 is TGTGCCTGGAGTGGAGGGTACGAGCAGTACTTC.

The CDR3 protein is CASSGMIQETQYF. CDR3 nucleotides: TGTGCCAGCAGCGGTATGATTCAAGAGACCCAGTACTTC. The J gene is TRBJ2-5, the V gene TRBV7-2; no clear D gene. This CDR3 has 13 residues. Germline V lookup: CDR1 SGHTA, CDR2 FQGNSA. V lost 5 bases and J 2 bases, leaving 9 bases between the germline ends.

CDR3: CAFISLTGETEAFF. DNA for the CDR3: TGTGCCTTCATATCGCTGACAGGGGAGACTGAAGCTTTCTTT. The V call is TRBV30, the J call TRBJ1-1, with TRBD1 matching 8 bases. Trimming removed 7 bases from V and 5 bases from J; junction bases left unmatched: 12. The CDR3 consists of 14 residues. Germline V gene sequence: CDR1 GTSNPN, CDR2 SVGIG (reference sequence).

The V call is TRBV18, the J call TRBJ1-4; D is unclear. CDR1 and CDR2 (germline): KGHSH, LQKENI. V was cut by 3 bases and J by 8 bases, with 10 bases left in between. The CDR3 consists of 13 residues. The CDR3 DNA follows: TGTGCCAGCTCACCGGGAGGAGGGGAAAAACTGTTTTTT. Its translation is CASSPGGGEKLFF. Looking up the rest from reference TRBV18 and TRBJ1-4 gives the full variable domain: NAGVMQNPRHLVRRRGQEARLRCSPMKGHSHVYWYRQLPEEGLKFMVYLQKENIIDESGMPKERFSAEFPKEGPSILRIQQVVRGDSAAYFCASSPGGGEKLFFGSGTQLSVL.

This clone is a singleton in its sample. The identical CDR3 is also encoded by other nucleotide sequences in the sample. This chain joins TRBV29-1 and TRBJ1-2, with D possibly being TRBD1 (5 bases). This CDR3 comprises 12 residues. CDR1 and CDR2 (germline): SQVTM, ANQGSEA. V lost 3 bases and J lost 3, with 8 bases in between. The CDR3 loop is CSVDRADYGYTF. In DNA, the CDR3 is TGCAGCGTTGACAGGGCTGACTATGGCTACACCTTC.

The V and J genes are TRBV30 and TRBJ1-6; D unclear. Looked up from germline, CDR1 is GTSNPN and CDR2 is SVGIG (reference sequence). The V gene lost 0 bases and the J gene lost 7 bases, with 25 bases spanning the gap. The CDR3 is 19 residues long. The CDR3, as DNA: TGTGCCTGGAGTGTACATCGACGAGGGTTTCTATCGCCAAATTCACCCCTCCACTTT. This codes for CAWSVHRRGFLSPNSPLHF.

The gene calls are TRBV2 and TRBJ2-3; tentative D call: TRBD2 (5 bases). From germline, CDR1 is SNHLY and CDR2 FYNNEI. CDR3 length equals 14 residues. V was pared by 6 bases and J by 6 bases, with 16 bases between. This CDR3 reads CASRLGRGADTQYF. CDR3 in DNA: TGTGCCAGCAGACTAGGTAGAGGCGCGGATACGCAGTATTTT.

The chain employs TRBV5-6 and TRBJ2-1; D may be TRBD1 (5 bases). Germline CDR1 is SGHDT and CDR2 is YYEEEE. This CDR3 has 12 amino acids. Trimming pared 4 bases from V and 9 bases from J, leaving 11 bases between. The CDR3 nucleotides read TGTGCCAGCAGCGGCAGGGCTGCTGAGCAGTTCTTC. It specifies CASSGRAAEQFF.

This clone appeared a single time. The chain is built from TRBV9 and TRBJ2-2, with D maybe TRBD2 (6 bases). Germline assignment: CDR1 SGDLS and CDR2 YYNGEE. The CDR3 runs 14 residues. The germline V and J ends were trimmed by 0 bases and 6 bases, with 9 bases remaining between them. The DNA for the CDR3 is TGTGCCAGCAGCGTAGCCGGGAGTTCCGGGGAGCTGTTTTTT. It translates to CASSVAGSSGELFF. Supplemented by reference TRBV9 and TRBJ2-2, the full variable domain reads DSGVTQTPKHLITATGQRVTLRCSPRSGDLSVYWYQQSLDQGLQFLIQYYNGEERAKGNILERFSAQQFPDLHSELNLSSLELGDSALYFCASSVAGSSGELFFGEGSRLTVL.